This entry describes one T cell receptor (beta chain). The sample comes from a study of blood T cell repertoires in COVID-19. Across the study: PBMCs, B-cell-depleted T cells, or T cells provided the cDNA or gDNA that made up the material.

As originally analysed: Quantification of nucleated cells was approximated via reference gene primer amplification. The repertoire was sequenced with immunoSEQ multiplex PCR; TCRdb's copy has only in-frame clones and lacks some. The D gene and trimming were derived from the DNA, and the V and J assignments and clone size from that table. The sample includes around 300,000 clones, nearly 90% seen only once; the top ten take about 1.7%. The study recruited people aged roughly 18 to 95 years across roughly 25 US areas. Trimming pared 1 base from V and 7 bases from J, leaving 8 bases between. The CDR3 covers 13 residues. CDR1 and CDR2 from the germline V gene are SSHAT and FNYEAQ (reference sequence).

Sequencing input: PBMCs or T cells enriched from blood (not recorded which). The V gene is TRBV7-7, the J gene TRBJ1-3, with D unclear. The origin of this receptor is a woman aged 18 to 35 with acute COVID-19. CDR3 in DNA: TGTGCCAGCAGCTTAGGTCCAGGCAACACCATATATTTT. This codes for CASSLGPGNTIYF.